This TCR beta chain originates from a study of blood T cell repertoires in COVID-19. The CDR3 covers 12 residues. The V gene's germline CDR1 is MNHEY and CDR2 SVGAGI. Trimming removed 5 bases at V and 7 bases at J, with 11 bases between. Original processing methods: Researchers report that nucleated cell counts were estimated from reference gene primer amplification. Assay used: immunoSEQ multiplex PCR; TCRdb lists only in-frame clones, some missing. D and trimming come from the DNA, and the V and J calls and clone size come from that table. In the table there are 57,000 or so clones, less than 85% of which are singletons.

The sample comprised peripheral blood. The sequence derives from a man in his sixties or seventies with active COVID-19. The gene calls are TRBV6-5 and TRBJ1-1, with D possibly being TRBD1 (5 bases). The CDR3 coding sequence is TGTGCCAGCAGTCCACGGAGGGGTGAAGCTTTCTTT. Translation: CASSPRRGEAFF.